The entry below gives a single T cell receptor beta chain sequence along with its context. V trimming: 5 bases; J trimming: 6 bases; junction bases outside the gene matches: 8. The CDR3 spans 16 residues. Unique molecular identifiers were built into the TCRbeta library. TCRdb ran MiXCR on the PCR reads and lists one entry per CDR3 protein. Altogether roughly 500,000 distinct CDR3 sequences are present, less than 35% being singletons, with the ten largest covering around 2.4%. The data originate from a study of T-cell reconstitution after alpha-beta-depleted transplantation in children. The chain combines TRBV12-3 or TRBV12-4 with TRBJ1-5, with 12 bases aligning to TRBD1. Specimen: PBMCs from the stem cell graft donor, collected from the stem cell graft. The clonotype was recovered from a human donor who donated a stem cell graft to a child with aplastic anemia. Here the CDR3 reads CASSGGDRGHSQPQHF. CDR3 in DNA: TGTGCCAGCAGTGGGGGGGACAGGGGGCATAGTCAGCCCCAGCATTTT.